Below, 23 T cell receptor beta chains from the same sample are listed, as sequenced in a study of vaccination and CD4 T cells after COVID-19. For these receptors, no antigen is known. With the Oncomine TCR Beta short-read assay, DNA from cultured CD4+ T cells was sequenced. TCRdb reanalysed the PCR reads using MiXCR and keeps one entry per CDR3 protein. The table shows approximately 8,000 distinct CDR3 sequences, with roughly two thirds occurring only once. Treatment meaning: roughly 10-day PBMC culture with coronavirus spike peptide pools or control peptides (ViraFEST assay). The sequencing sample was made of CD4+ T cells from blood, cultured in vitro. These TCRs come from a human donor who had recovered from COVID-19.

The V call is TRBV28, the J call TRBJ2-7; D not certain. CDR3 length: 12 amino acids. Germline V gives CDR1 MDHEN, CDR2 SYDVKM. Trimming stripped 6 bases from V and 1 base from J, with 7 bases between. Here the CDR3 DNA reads TGTGCCAGCAGCTCCGGGTCCTACGAGCAGTACTTC. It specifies CASSSGSYEQYF.

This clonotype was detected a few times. DNA for the CDR3: TGCAGTGCTGGGGGGACAGCTGGTGGCTACACCTTC. Protein sequence: CSAGGTAGGYTF. The chain carries TRBV20-1 and TRBJ1-2, with 7 bases that match TRBD1. Germline V gene data show CDR1 as DFQATT and CDR2 as SNEGSKA (reference sequence). V shed 5 bases, J shed 7 bases, and the junction held 7 bases outside the gene matches. The CDR3 runs to 12 residues.

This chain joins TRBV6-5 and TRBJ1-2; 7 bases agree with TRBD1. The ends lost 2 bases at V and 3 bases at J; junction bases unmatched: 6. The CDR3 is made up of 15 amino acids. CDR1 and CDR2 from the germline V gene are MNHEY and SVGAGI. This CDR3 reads CASSYPQGTDYGYTF. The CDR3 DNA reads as TGTGCCAGCAGTTACCCACAGGGGACTGACTATGGCTACACCTTC.

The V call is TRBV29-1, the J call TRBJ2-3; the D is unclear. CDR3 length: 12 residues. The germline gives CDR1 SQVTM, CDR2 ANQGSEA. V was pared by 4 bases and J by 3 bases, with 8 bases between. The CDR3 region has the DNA TGCAGCGTTGGGTACTTGACAGATACGCAGTATTTT. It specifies CSVGYLTDTQYF.

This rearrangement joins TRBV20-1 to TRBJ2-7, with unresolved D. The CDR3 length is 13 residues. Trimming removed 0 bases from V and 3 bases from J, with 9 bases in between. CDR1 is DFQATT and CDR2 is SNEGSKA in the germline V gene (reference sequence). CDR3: CSARDFIGYEQYF. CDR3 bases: TGCAGTGCTAGAGATTTCATAGGCTACGAGCAGTACTTC.

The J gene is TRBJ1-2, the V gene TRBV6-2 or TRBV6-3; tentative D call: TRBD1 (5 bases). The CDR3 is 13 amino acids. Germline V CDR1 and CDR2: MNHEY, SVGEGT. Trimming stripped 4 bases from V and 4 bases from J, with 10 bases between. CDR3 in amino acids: CASSSGRAYGYTF. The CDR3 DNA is TGTGCCAGCAGTTCTGGCAGGGCCTATGGCTACACCTTC.

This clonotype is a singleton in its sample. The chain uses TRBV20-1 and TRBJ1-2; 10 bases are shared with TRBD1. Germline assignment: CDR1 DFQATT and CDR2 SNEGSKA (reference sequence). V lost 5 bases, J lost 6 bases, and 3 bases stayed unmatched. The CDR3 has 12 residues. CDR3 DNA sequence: TGCAGTGCTTCGACAGGGGGCCATGGCTACACCTTC. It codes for CSASTGGHGYTF.

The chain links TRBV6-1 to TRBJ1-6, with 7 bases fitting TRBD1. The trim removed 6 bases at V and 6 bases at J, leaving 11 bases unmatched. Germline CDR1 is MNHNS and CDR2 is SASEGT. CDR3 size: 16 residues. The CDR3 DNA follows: TGTGCCAGCAGAAGAAGCCGACAGGGAGGTAATTCACCCCTCCACTTT. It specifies CASRRSRQGGNSPLHF.

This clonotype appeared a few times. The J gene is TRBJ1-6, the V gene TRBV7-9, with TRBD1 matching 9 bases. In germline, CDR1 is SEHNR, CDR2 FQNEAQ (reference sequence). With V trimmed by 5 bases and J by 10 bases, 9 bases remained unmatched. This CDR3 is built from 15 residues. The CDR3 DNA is TGTGCCAGCAGCCCCCGGACAGGGGTCAACTCACCCCTCCACTTT. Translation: CASSPRTGVNSPLHF.

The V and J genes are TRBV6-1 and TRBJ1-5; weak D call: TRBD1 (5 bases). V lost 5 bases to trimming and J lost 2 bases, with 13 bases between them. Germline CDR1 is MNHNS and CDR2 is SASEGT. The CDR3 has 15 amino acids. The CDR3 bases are TGTGCCAGCAGTCGCCCAGGGTCGGGCAATCAGCCCCAGCATTTT. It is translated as CASSRPGSGNQPQHF.

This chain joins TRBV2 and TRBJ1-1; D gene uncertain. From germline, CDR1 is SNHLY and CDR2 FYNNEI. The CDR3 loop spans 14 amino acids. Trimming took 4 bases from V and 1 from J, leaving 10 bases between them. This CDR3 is CASSVRVGNTEAFF. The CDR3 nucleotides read TGTGCCAGCAGTGTCCGGGTAGGGAACACTGAAGCTTTCTTT.

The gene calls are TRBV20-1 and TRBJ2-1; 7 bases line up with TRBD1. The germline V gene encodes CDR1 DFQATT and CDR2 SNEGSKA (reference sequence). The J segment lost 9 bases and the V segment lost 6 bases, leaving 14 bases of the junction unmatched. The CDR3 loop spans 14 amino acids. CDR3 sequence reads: CSAPHNDRVGEQFF. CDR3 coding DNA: TGCAGTGCCCCACACAACGACAGGGTTGGTGAGCAGTTCTTC.

CDR3 loop: CASADYRGKSGYTF. CDR3 in DNA: TGTGCCAGCGCCGATTACAGGGGGAAGAGTGGCTACACCTTC. V gene TRBV19 combines with J gene TRBJ1-2, with 8 positions matching TRBD1. Germline-derived CDR1 and CDR2 are LNHDA and SQIVND (reference sequence). The CDR3 length is 14 residues. The trim removed 9 bases at V and 7 bases at J, leaving 13 bases unmatched.

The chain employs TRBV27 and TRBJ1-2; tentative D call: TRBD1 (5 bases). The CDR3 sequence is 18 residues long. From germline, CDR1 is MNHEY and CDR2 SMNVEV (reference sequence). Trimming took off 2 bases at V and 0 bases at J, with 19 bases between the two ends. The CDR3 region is CASSLRVGAVVSNYGYTF. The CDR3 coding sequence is TGTGCCAGCAGTTTAAGGGTAGGGGCGGTAGTTTCTAACTATGGCTACACCTTC.

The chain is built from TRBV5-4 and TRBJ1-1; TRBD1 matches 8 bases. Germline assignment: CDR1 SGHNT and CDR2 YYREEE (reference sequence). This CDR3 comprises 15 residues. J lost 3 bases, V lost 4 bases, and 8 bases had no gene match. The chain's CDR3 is CASSGTGGRDTEAFF. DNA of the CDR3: TGTGCCAGCAGCGGAACAGGGGGACGGGACACTGAAGCTTTCTTT.

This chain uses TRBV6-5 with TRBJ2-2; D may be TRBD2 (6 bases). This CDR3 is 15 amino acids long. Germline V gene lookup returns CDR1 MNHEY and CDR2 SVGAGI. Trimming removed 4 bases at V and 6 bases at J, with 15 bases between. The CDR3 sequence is CASSCGVRTAGELFF. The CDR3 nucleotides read TGTGCCAGCAGTTGCGGGGTAAGAACGGCCGGGGAGCTGTTTTTT.

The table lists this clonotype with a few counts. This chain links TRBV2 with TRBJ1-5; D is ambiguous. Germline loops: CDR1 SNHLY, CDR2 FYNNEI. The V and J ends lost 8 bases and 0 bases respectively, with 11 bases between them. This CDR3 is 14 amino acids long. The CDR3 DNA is TGTGCCAGCGAGCCAGATTATAGCAATCAGCCCCAGCATTTT. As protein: CASEPDYSNQPQHF. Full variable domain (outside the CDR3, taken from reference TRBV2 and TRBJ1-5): EPEVTQTPSHQVTQMGQEVILRCVPISNHLYFYWYRQILGQKVEFLVSFYNNEISEKSEIFDDQFSVERPDGSNFTLKIRSTKLEDSAMYFCASEPDYSNQPQHFGDGTRLSIL.

The CDR3: CASSIVAGGNTEAFF. CDR3 nucleotides: TGTGCCAGTAGTATAGTGGCAGGGGGGAACACTGAAGCTTTCTTT. J is TRBJ1-1 and V is TRBV19; TRBD1 matches at 7 bases. The germline CDR1 and CDR2 sequences are LNHDA and SQIVND (reference sequence). V lost 1 base to trimming and J lost 1 base; unmatched junction nucleotides: 3. CDR3 length: 15 residues. The full variable domain, completed using reference TRBV19 and TRBJ1-1, is DGGITQSPKYLFRKEGQNVTLSCEQNLNHDAMYWYRQDPGQGLRLIYYSQIVNDFQKGDIAEGYSVSREKKESFPLTVTSAQKNPTAFYLCASSIVAGGNTEAFFGQGTRLTVV.

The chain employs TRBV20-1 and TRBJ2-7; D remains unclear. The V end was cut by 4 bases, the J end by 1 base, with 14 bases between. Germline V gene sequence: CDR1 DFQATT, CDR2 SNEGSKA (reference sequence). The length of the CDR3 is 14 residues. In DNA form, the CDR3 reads TGCAGTGCTATAAACCCCGAAGTTTCCTACGAGCAGTACTTC. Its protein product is CSAINPEVSYEQYF.

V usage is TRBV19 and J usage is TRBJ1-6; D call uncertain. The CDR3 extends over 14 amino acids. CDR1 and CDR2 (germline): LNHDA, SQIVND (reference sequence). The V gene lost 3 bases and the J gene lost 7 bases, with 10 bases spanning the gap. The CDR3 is CASSMRPGNSPLHF. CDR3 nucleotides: TGTGCCAGTAGTATGAGGCCAGGAAATTCACCCCTCCACTTT.

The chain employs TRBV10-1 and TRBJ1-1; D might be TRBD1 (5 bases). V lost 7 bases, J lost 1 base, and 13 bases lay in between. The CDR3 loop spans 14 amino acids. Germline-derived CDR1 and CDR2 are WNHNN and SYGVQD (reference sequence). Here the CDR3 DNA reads TGCGCCAGCAAGGAAGCGACAGCGAACACTGAAGCTTTCTTT. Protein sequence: CASKEATANTEAFF.

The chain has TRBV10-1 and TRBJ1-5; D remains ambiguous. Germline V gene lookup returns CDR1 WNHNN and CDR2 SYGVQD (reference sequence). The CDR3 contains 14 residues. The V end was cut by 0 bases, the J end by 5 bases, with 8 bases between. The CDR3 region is CASSESGIYQPQHF. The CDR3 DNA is TGCGCCAGCAGTGAGTCGGGGATTTATCAGCCCCAGCATTTT.

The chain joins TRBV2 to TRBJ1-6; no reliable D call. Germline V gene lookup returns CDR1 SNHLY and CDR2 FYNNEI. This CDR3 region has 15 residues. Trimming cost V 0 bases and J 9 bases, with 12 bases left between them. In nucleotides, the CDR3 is TGTGCCAGCAGTGAAGCGCGTAAAGGCCGTTCACCCCTCCACTTT. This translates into CASSEARKGRSPLHF.